This T cell receptor (beta chain) emerged from a study of CD8+CD57+ T cells in acquired aplastic anemia. As for the study in general: The study obtained an average of about 3.2 ug of DNA from sorted CD4+ and CD8+ cells. Study results and caveats: Patients and healthy controls showed no significant CD8+ Simpson's diversity difference. In common between the patients and the controls were nearly 30 CD8+ CDR3 sequences.

The CDR3 extends over 14 amino acids. Germline V lookup: CDR1 LNHNV, CDR2 YYDKDF (reference sequence). Whoever was chosen for sequencing had shown CD8+CD57+ cell expansion by flow cytometry. Each patient had severe acquired aplastic anemia. This clonotype was seen more than once but under ten times. Antigen: not known. The junction shows a germline mismatch at one end, possibly a read error. For CDR3 and TCR beta VDJ profiling, genomic DNA was the template used. TCRdb used MiXCR to reprocess the reads, holding one entry per CDR3 protein. The sample comprises approximately 470,000 distinct CDR3 sequences, around 30% of which are singletons, and 0.75% to 0.95% rests with the top ten.

This sequence joins TRBV15 and TRBJ2-7; no clear D. This clonotype was sampled from a human donor with aplastic anemia. Sequencing input: sorted CD4+, CD8+, or CD8+CD57+ T cells (not recorded which) from PBMCs. Here the CDR3 DNA reads TGTGCCACCAGCAGAGAGGTGGTACACTACGAGCAGTGCTTC. It yields the protein CATSREVVHYEQCF.